Each of the 10 T cell receptor beta chains below was sequenced from the same sample in a study of early T cells in non-severe SARS-CoV-2 infection. Each CDR3 protein is one row after TCRdb ran MiXCR on the 5' RACE reads. The sample has some 64,000 distinct CDR3 sequences, 20% to 25% seen once; the top ten hold about 15%. Here the sequenced sample was whole blood, taken at baseline. These receptors originate from an adult who was a healthcare worker with PCR-confirmed SARS-CoV-2 infection or an uninfected control (not recorded which).

This clonotype was observed a handful of times. V gene TRBV30 combines with J gene TRBJ2-7; TRBD1 or TRBD2 may be the D gene (5 bases each). V gave up 5 bases and J gave up 2 bases, with 10 bases separating them. The germline CDR1 and CDR2 sequences are GTSNPN and SVGIG (reference sequence). This CDR3 contains 12 residues. The CDR3 coding sequence is TGTGCCTGGGGGGACGGCGCCTACGAGCAGTACTTC. Protein: CAWGDGAYEQYF.

The chain uses TRBV19 and TRBJ1-2; possibly TRBD1 for D (6 bases). Looked up from germline, CDR1 is LNHDA and CDR2 is SQIVND (reference sequence). V lost 9 bases, J lost 2 bases, and 10 bases lay in between. The CDR3 is made up of 12 amino acids. DNA of the CDR3: TGTGCCAGCGGCGACAGGAACTATGGCTACACCTTC. Protein sequence: CASGDRNYGYTF.

The CDR3 sequence is CASSVGLGGEQYF. CDR3 coding DNA: TGTGCCAGCAGTGTGGGACTAGGCGGCGAGCAGTACTTC. The rearrangement joins TRBV2 to TRBJ2-7; TRBD2 aligns across 8 bases. Germline CDR1 is SNHLY and CDR2 is FYNNEI. CDR3 length equals 13 residues. The J segment lost 6 bases and the V segment lost 4 bases, leaving 5 bases of the junction unmatched.

The chain combines TRBV7-6 with TRBJ2-5, with D possibly TRBD1 on 6 matching bases. The V gene's germline CDR1 is SGHVS and CDR2 FNYEAQ. The CDR3 is 14 amino acids. V lost 5 bases and J 5 bases, leaving 15 bases between the germline ends. The chain's CDR3 is CASSIHREKETQYF. The CDR3 DNA follows: TGTGCCAGCAGCATCCACAGGGAGAAGGAGACCCAGTACTTC.

There are a few counts of this clonotype. This chain connects TRBV6-2 or TRBV6-3 to TRBJ1-5, with no clear D. V dropped 2 bases and J dropped 4 bases, with 12 bases sitting between them. The CDR3 contains 15 residues. Germline assignment: CDR1 MNHEY and CDR2 SVGEGT. The chain's CDR3 is CASSYGQRRNQPQHF. The CDR3 coding sequence is TGTGCCAGCAGTTACGGCCAACGAAGGAATCAGCCCCAGCATTTT.

This chain connects TRBV7-8 to TRBJ2-2, with TRBD1 as a possible D gene (5 bases). The CDR3 extends over 14 amino acids. Looked up from germline, CDR1 is SGHVS and CDR2 is FQNEAQ. The V gene lost 6 bases and the J gene lost 5 bases, with 13 bases spanning the gap. CDR3 loop: CASRTLTATGELFF. The DNA of the CDR3 is TGTGCCAGCAGGACGTTGACAGCTACCGGGGAGCTGTTTTTT.

This clonotype was observed a handful of times. This rearrangement joins TRBV12-3 or TRBV12-4 to TRBJ1-6, with D unresolved. Deletions cut 6 bases from V and 10 bases from J, with 13 bases between. The CDR3 contains 13 residues. CDR3 sequence (DNA): TGTGCCAGCAGCCCCCTTAATGGGTCACCCCTCCACTTT. It specifies CASSPLNGSPLHF.

Only a few counts were recorded for this clonotype. The gene calls are TRBV21-1 and TRBJ2-2; the D call in the table, TRBD1, was not verified against the DNA. TRBV21-1 constitutes a pseudogene. This CDR3 is built from 17 residues. The CDR3 loop is CASSNPPWQTNTGELFF. CDR3 bases: TGTGCCAGCAGCAATCCCCCTTGGCAAACGAACACCGGGGAGCTGTTTTTT.

This clonotype was seen more than once but under ten times. This sequence joins TRBV5-8 and TRBJ2-7; TRBD1 matches at 8 bases. Unmatched junction bases numbered 10, after V lost 2 bases and J lost 3 bases. Looked up from germline, CDR1 is SGHTS and CDR2 is YDEGEE. There are 16 residues in the CDR3. The CDR3 spells CASSFLATGGNYEQYF. Here the CDR3 DNA reads TGTGCCAGCAGCTTCTTGGCAACAGGGGGAAACTACGAGCAGTACTTC.

This clonotype was picked up a small number of times. The chain carries TRBV6-5 and TRBJ2-5, with D possibly matching TRBD2 (6 bases). The V gene's germline CDR1 is MNHEY and CDR2 SVGAGI. The CDR3 has 15 residues. V gave up 5 bases and J gave up 5 bases, with 18 bases separating them. CDR3: CASSPPGTVSETQYF. In DNA form, the CDR3 reads TGTGCCAGCAGTCCACCTGGGACTGTGAGCGAGACCCAGTACTTC.